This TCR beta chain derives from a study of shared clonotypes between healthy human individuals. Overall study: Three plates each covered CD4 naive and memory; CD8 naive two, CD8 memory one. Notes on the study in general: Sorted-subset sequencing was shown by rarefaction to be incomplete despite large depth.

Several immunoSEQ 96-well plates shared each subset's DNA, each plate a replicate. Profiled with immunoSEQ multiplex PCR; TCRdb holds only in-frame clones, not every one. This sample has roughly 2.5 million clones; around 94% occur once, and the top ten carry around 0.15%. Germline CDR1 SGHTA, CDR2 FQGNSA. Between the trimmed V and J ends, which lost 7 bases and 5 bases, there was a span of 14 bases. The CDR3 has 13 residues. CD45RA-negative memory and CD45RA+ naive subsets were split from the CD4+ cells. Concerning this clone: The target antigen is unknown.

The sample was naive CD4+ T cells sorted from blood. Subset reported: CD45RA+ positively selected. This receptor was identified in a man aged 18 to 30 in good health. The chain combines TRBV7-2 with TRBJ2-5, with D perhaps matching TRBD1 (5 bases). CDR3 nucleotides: TGTGCCAGCACGGCAGGGATGAAGGAGACCCAGTACTTC. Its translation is CASTAGMKETQYF.